A selection of T cell receptor beta chains follows, all from one sample in a study of cytomegalovirus exposure and HLA in healthy donors. Data came from immunoSEQ multiplex PCR; TCRdb stores just in-frame clones and leaves some out. Among about 120,000 clones, 75% to 85% were seen once, and the ten largest hold 8.9%. The source material was PBMCs. The source of these receptors is a young man in good health and CMV-seropositive. The CDR3 runs from the conserved cysteine through the conserved F or W. The D gene is left open where the match is weak. Clone size, where shown, is once, few, many, or a class for clones that have expanded.

>TRBJ2-7|NA|NA|TRBV9
TGTGCCAGCAGCGCGGGCCTCGGGGAAACCTACGAGCAGTACTTC
CASSAGLGETYEQYF
>TRBJ1-1|NA|NA|TRBV21-1
TGTGCCAGCAGCCTACGGCGGAGGTCGAGCACTGAAGCTTTCTTT
CASSLRRRSSTEAFF
>TRBJ2-2|TRBD1|NA|TRBV7-9
TGTGCCAGCAGCTGGCCTTCGGGACAGACAAACACCGGGGAGCTGTTTTTT
CASSWPSGQTNTGELFF
>TRBJ2-3|NA|few|TRBV27
TGTGCCAGCAGTCCATTAGTAGAAGGGGCTACGCAGTATTTT
CASSPLVEGATQYF
>TRBJ2-5|TRBD2|few|TRBV7-7
TGTGCCAGCAGCGCCGGGACTACGAAAGAGACCCAGTACTTC
CASSAGTTKETQYF
>TRBJ2-6|NA|once|TRBV7-8
TGTGCCAGCAGCTTAGTGACCAGGGTATCTGGGGCCAACGGCCTGACTTTC
CASSLVTRVSGANGLTF
>TRBJ2-3|TRBD1|once|TRBV25-1
TGTGCCAGCAGTCGCCCCGGAGACAGGGGGCATCAAGATACGCAGTATTTT
CASSRPGDRGHQDTQYF
>TRBJ1-4|NA|once|TRBV5-1
TGCGCCAGCAGCCCTGACAGTTCGGTTGAGGAAAAACTGTTTTTT
CASSPDSSVEEKLFF
>TRBJ2-7|NA|NA|TRBV5-5
TGTGCCAGCAGCTTGATTCAGGGAAGTTACGAGCAGTACTTC
CASSLIQGSYEQYF
>TRBJ2-2|NA|few|TRBV7-3
TGTGCCAGCAGCTTACGAGGGGGTACGAACACCGGGGAGCTGTTTTTT
CASSLRGGTNTGELFF
>TRBJ2-5|NA|NA|TRBV18
TGTGCCAGCTCACCTGGGGACACCCGGCAAGAGACCCAGTACTTC
CASSPGDTRQETQYF
>TRBJ2-3|TRBD1|NA|TRBV7-9
TGTGCCAGCAGTCCGGACAGGGTGAGGCCAGATACGCAGTATTTT
CASSPDRVRPDTQYF
>TRBJ2-5|TRBD2|NA|TRBV5-1
TGCGCCAGCAGCTTGGGACTAGCGGGACTCCAAGAGACCCAGTACTTC
CASSLGLAGLQETQYF
>TRBJ1-5|TRBD1|NA|TRBV27
TGTGCCAGCAGTTTAGACAGGGGATTTGAGCCCCAGCATTTT
CASSLDRGFEPQHF
>TRBJ1-6|NA|NA|TRBV5-1
TGCGCCAGCAGCTTACGACAGAGAGATTCACCCCTCCACTTT
CASSLRQRDSPLHF
>TRBJ2-3|TRBD2|NA|TRBV5-1
TGCGCCAGCAGCATGGTTAGCGGGGATACGCAGTATTTT
CASSMVSGDTQYF
>TRBJ2-5|NA|NA|TRBV7-9
TGTGCCAGCAGCGTTCGGACAGCACAAGAGACCCAGTACTTC
CASSVRTAQETQYF
>TRBJ1-3|NA|NA|TRBV30
TGTGCCTGGAGTGTATCGGACAGCTCTGGAAACACCATATATTTT
CAWSVSDSSGNTIYF
>TRBJ1-6|TRBD1|NA|TRBV9
TGTGCCAGCAGCGATCCGGGACAGTATAATTCACCCCTCCACTTT
CASSDPGQYNSPLHF
>TRBJ1-2|NA|NA|TRBV7-8
TGTGCCAGCAGCTTAGTGTCCGTCGGACAGACACTCTATGGCTACACCTTC
CASSLVSVGQTLYGYTF